This TCR beta chain was recovered during a study of T cell repertoires in cytomegalovirus infection. Study at large: Alongside well-studied HLA-B-restricted CMV epitopes, recently identified HLA-C-restricted CMV epitopes were also used. General observations from the study: In two of eight donors, the top clonotype was HLA-C-restricted CMV-specific. Cumulative public TCR beta family frequency identified carriers of CMV plus the relevant HLA.

MiXCR, applied by TCRdb to the reads, yields one record per CDR3 protein. The sample lists 250,000 to 400,000 distinct CDR3 sequences; 20% to 30% were seen once. V shed 8 bases and J 5 bases; nucleotides not matched to a gene: 4. This CDR3 has 13 amino acids. Germline V gene data show CDR1 as MNHEY and CDR2 as SVGAGI. A remark on this clonotype: Antigen: not known.

The sequence came from a human donor in good health (CMV status not recorded). Some clones in this sample may be carry-over from other donors' samples. The material was cultured PBMCs, obtained from culture after CMV antigen stimulation. The rearrangement joins TRBV6-5 to TRBJ1-1; TRBD1 matches 11 bases. The CDR3 DNA follows: TGTGCCAGCGCGGGACAGGGGGGGACTGAAGCTTTCTTT. Protein: CASAGQGGTEAFF.